The clone carrying this T cell receptor beta chain occurred once. These data originate in a study of cytomegalovirus exposure and HLA in healthy donors. Sequencing was performed with immunoSEQ multiplex PCR; in TCRdb, only in-frame clones are kept and a portion is missing. The top ten hold roughly 3% of the sample, which has 120,000 to 150,000 clones, approximately 87% seen once. The CDR3 runs 14 residues. After removal of 1 base from V and 4 bases from J, the junction contained 1 base not matched to a gene. Germline V lookup: CDR1 SGHRS, CDR2 YFSETQ. Sequencing was done on a sample of PBMCs. The chain couples TRBV5-1 to TRBJ2-1; 8 bases are shared with TRBD2. The sequence was collected from a man between 18 and 29 years old in good health and CMV-seronegative. The CDR3 is CASSLSGGYNEQFF. CDR3 nucleotide sequence: TGCGCCAGCAGCTTGAGCGGGGGTTACAATGAGCAGTTCTTC.